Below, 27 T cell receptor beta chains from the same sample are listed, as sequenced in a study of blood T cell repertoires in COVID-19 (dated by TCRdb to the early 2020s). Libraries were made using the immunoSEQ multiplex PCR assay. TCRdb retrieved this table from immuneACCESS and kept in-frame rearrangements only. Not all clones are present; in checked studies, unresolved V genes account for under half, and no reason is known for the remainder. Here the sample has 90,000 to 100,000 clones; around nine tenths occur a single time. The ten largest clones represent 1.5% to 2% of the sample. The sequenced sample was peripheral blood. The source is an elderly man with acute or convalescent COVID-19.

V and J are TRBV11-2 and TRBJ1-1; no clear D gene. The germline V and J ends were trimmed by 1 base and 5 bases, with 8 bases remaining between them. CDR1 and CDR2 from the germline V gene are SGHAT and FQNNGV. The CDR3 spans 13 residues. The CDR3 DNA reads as TGTGCCAGCAGCTTAGTCGAGACAACTGAAGCTTTCTTT. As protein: CASSLVETTEAFF.

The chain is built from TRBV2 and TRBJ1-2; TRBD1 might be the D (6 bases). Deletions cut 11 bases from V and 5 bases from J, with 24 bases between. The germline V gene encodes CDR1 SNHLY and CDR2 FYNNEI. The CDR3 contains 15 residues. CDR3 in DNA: TGTGCCGGCCCAATGGCTGGAGGGGGAGGGTATGGCTACACCTTC. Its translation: CAGPMAGGGGYGYTF.

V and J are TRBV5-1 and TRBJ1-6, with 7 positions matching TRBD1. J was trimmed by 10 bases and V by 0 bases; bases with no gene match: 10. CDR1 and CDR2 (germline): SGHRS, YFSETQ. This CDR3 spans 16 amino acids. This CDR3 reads CASSLVSGGSGSPLHF. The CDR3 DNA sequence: TGCGCCAGCAGCTTGGTGTCAGGGGGGTCGGGGTCACCCCTCCACTTT.

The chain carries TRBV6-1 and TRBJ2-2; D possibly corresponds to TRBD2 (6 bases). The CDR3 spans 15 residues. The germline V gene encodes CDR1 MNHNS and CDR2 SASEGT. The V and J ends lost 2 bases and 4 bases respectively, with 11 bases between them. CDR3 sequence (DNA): TGTGCCAGCAGTGAAAGGGACTTTCGCACCGGGGAGCTGTTTTTT. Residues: CASSERDFRTGELFF.

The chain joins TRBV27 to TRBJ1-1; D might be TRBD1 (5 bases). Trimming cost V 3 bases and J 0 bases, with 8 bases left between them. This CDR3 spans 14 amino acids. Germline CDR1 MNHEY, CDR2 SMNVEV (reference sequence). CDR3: CASSFKGLNTEAFF. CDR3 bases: TGTGCCAGCAGTTTTAAGGGGTTGAACACTGAAGCTTTCTTT.

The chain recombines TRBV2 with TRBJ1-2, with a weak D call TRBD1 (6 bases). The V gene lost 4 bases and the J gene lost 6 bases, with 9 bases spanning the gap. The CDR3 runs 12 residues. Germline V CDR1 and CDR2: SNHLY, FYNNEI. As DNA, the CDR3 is TGTGCCAGCAGTGTGAGGGGGAATGGCTACACCTTC. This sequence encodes CASSVRGNGYTF.

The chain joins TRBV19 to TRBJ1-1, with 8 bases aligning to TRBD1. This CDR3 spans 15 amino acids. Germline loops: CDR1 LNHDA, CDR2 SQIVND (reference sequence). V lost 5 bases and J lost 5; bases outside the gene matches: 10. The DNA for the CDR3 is TGTGCCAGTAGTTCCGGAGGACAGGGAGGAACTGAAGCTTTCTTT. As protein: CASSSGGQGGTEAFF.

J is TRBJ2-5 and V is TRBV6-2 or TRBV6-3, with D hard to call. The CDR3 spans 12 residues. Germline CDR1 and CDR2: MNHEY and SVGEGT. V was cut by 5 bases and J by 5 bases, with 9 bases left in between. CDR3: CASSTARETQYF. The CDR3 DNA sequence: TGTGCCAGCAGTACGGCGAGGGAGACCCAGTACTTC.

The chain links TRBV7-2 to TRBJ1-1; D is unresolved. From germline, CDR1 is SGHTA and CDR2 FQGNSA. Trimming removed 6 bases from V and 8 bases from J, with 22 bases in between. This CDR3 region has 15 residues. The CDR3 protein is CASRAVRTALSEAFF. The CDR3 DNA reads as TGTGCCAGCAGAGCGGTTAGGACTGCCCTTAGCGAAGCTTTCTTT. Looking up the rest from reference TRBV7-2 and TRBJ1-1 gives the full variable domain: GAGVSQSPSNKVTEKGKDVELRCDPISGHTALYWYRQSLGQGLEFLIYFQGNSAPDKSGLPSDRFSAERTGGSVSTLTIQRTQQEDSAVYLCASRAVRTALSEAFFGQGTRLTVV.

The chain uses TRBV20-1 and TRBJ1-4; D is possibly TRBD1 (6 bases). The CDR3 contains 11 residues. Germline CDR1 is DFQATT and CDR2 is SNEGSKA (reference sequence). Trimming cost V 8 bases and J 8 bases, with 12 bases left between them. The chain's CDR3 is CSLLRGEKLFF. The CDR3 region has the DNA TGCAGTCTCCTGAGGGGGGAAAAACTGTTTTTT.

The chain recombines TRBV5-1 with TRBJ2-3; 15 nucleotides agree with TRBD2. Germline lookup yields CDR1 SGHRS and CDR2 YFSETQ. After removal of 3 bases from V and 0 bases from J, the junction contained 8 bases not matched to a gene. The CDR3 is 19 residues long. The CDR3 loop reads CASSSGLAGGRGSTDTQYF. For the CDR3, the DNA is TGCGCCAGCAGCTCAGGACTAGCGGGAGGGCGGGGTAGCACAGATACGCAGTATTTT.

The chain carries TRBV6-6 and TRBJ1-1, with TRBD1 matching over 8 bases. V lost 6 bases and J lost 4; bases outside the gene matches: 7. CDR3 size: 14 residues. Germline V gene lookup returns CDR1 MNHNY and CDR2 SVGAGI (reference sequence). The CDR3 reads CASSLQGDSTEAFF. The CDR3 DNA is TGTGCCAGCAGCCTACAGGGGGATAGCACTGAAGCTTTCTTT.

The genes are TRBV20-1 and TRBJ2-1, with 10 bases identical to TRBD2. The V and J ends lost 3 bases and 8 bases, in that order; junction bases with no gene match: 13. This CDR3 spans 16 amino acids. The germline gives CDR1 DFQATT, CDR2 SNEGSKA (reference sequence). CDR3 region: CSASPLSPSGSDEQFF. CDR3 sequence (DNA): TGCAGTGCTAGTCCCTTATCCCCTAGCGGGAGCGATGAGCAGTTCTTC.

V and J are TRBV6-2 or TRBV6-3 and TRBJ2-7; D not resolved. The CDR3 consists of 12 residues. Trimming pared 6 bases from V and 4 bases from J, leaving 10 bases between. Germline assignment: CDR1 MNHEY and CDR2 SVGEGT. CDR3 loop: CASSSLNYEQYF. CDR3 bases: TGTGCCAGCAGCTCACTAAATTACGAGCAGTACTTC.

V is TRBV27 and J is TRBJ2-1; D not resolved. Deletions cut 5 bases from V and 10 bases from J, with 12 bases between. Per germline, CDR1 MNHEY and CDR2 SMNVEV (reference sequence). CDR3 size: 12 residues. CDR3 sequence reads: CASSPSGAEQFF. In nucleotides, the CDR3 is TGTGCCAGCAGTCCCTCCGGAGCGGAGCAGTTCTTC.

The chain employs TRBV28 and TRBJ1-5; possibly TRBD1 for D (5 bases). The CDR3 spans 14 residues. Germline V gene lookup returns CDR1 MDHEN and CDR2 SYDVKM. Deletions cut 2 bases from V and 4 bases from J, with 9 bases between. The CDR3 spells CASSLQGVNQPQHF. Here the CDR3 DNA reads TGTGCCAGCAGTTTACAAGGGGTGAATCAGCCCCAGCATTTT.

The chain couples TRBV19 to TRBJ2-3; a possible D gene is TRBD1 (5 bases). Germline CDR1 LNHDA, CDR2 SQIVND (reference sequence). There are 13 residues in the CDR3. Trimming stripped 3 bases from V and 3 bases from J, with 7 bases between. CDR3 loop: CASSIQGTDTQYF. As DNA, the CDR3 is TGTGCCAGTAGTATTCAGGGTACAGATACGCAGTATTTT.

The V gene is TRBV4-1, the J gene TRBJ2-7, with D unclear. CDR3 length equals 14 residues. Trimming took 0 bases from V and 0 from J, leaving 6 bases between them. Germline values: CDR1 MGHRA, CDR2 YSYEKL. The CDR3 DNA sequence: TGCGCCAGCAGCCAAGATTTTAGCTCCTACGAGCAGTACTTC. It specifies CASSQDFSSYEQYF.

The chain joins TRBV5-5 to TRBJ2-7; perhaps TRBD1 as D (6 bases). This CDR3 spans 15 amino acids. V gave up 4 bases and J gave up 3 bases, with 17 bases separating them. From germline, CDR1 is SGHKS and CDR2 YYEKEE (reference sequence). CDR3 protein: CASSPRQALGYEQYF. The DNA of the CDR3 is TGTGCCAGCAGCCCTCGACAGGCGCTCGGCTACGAGCAGTACTTC.

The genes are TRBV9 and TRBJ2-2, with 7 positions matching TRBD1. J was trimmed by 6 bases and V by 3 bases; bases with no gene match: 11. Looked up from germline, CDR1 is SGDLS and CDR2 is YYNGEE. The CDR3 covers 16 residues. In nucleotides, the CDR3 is TGTGCCAGCAGCGGGCAGACAGGGAATTCGGCCGGGGAGCTGTTTTTT. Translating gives CASSGQTGNSAGELFF.

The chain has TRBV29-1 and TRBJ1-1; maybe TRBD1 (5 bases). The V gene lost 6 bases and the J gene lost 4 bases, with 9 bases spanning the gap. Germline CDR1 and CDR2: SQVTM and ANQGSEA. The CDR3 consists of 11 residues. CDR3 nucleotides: TGCAGCGTGCGGGGGGGCACTGAAGCTTTCTTT. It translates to CSVRGGTEAFF. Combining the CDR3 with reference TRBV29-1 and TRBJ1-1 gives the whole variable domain SAVISQKPSRDICQRGTSLTIQCQVDSQVTMMFWYRQQPGQSLTLIATANQGSEATYESGFVIDKFPISRPNLTFSTLTVSNMSPEDSSIYLCSVRGGTEAFFGQGTRLTVV.

CDR3 loop: CASSSHVYEQYF. CDR3 DNA: TGTGCCAGCAGTTCACATGTCTACGAGCAGTACTTC. The chain links TRBV6-6 to TRBJ2-7, with D unclear. Trimming removed 4 bases at V and 3 bases at J, with 7 bases between. The germline V gene encodes CDR1 MNHNY and CDR2 SVGAGI (reference sequence). The CDR3 has 12 amino acids.

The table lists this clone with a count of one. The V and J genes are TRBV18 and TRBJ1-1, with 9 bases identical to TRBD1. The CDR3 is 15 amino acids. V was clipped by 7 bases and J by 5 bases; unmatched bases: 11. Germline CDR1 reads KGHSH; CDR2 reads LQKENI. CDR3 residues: CASYPGQGSGTEAFF. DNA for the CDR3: TGTGCCAGCTACCCGGGACAGGGATCGGGAACTGAAGCTTTCTTT.

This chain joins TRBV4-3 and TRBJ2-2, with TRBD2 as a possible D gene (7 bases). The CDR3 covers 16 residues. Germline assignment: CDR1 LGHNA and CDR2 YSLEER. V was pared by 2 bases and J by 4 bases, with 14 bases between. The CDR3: CASSQFIGGRTGELFF. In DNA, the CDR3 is TGCGCCAGCAGCCAATTCATCGGGGGGCGCACCGGGGAGCTGTTTTTT.

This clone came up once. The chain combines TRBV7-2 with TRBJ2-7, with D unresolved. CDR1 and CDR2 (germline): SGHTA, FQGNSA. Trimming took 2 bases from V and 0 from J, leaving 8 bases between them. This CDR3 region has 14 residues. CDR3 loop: CASSLTGSSYEQYF. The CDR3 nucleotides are TGTGCCAGCAGCTTAACCGGGTCCTCCTACGAGCAGTACTTC.

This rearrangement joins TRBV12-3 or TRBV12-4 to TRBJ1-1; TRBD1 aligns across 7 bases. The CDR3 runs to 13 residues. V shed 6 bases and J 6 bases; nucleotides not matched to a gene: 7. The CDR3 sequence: CASSLQGHSEAFF. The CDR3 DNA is TGTGCCAGCAGCTTACAGGGGCATTCTGAAGCTTTCTTT.

The CDR3 protein is CASTPRGQYNSPLHF. CDR3 DNA: TGTGCCAGCACCCCCAGAGGACAGTATAATTCACCCCTCCACTTT. The rearrangement uses TRBV28 and TRBJ1-6; D is perhaps TRBD1 (6 bases). V lost 7 bases to trimming and J lost 4 bases, with 14 bases between them. The CDR3 is 15 residues long. Germline lookup yields CDR1 MDHEN and CDR2 SYDVKM.